This T cell receptor beta chain was recovered during a study of patients and donors after allogeneic stem cell transplantation. The CDR3 has 14 residues. V was pared by 5 bases and J by 9 bases, with 14 bases between. TCRdb re-derived calls from the RT-PCR reads in MiXCR, one entry per CDR3 protein. The sample consists of about 960,000 distinct CDR3 sequences, roughly 18% of them appearing once. This clonotype has only a few counts. Sequenced material: blood, either unsorted or a sorted T cell fraction (not recorded which). The receptor was isolated from a human donor who was either an allogeneic HSCT recipient or a stem cell or donor lymphocyte infusion donor (not recorded which). It is not recorded whose cells these are; they may come from a transplant donor. The chain has TRBV12-3 or TRBV12-4 and TRBJ1-6; D is perhaps TRBD1 (6 bases). The CDR3 region has the DNA TGTGCCAGCAGTCAATGGGGGCTTGGTTCACCCCTCCACTTT. Residues: CASSQWGLGSPLHF.